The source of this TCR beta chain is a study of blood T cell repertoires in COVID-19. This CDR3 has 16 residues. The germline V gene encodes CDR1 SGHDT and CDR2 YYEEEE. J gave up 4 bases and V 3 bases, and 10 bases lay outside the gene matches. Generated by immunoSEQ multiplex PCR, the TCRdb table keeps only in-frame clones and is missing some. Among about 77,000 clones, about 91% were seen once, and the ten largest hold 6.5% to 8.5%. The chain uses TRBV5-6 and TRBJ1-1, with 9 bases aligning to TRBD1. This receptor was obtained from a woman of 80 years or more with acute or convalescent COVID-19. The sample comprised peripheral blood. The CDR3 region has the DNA TGTGCCAGCAGCTCCACCCCGGGACAGGGAGGCACTGAAGCTTTCTTT. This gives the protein CASSSTPGQGGTEAFF.